This T cell receptor (beta chain) was sequenced for a study of blood T cell repertoires in COVID-19. As for the study in general: PBMCs, B-cell-depleted T cells, or T cells provided the cDNA or gDNA that made up the material.

The method was immunoSEQ multiplex PCR; TCRdb's version includes in-frame clones alone and lacks a portion of them. The sample contains 150,000 to 200,000 clones, 75% to 80% of which appear only once. The V segment lost 4 bases and the J segment 7 bases; nucleotides outside the gene matches: 11. The CDR3 spans 15 residues. In germline, CDR1 is MNHEY, CDR2 SVGAGI. The gene calls are TRBV6-5 and TRBJ1-1, with 8 bases lining up with TRBD1. This sequence originates from an older woman with acute or convalescent COVID-19. Sequenced sample: peripheral blood. CDR3 nucleotide sequence: TGTGCCAGCAGTTCTCAACAGGGGGTCACCTTTGAAGCTTTCTTT. Translating it yields CASSSQQGVTFEAFF.